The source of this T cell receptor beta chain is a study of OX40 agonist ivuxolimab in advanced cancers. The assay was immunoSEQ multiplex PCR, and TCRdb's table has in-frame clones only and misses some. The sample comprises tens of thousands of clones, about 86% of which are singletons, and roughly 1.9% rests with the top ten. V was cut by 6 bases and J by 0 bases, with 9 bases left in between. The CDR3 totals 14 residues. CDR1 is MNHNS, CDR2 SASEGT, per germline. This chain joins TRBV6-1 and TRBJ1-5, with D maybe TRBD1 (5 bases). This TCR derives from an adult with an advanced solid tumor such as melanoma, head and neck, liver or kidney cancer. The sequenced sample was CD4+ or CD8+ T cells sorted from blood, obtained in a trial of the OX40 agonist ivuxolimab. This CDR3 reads CASSPTDSNQPQHF. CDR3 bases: TGTGCCAGCAGCCCGACAGATAGCAATCAGCCCCAGCATTTT.